These 21 T cell receptor beta chains were all obtained from the same sample, sequenced in a study of OX40 agonist ivuxolimab in advanced cancers. Using immunoSEQ multiplex PCR, the repertoire was profiled, and TCRdb retains in-frame clones only, with some absent. The sample shows around 18,000 clones, over 70% of them seen only once. The sequencing used CD4+ or CD8+ T cells sorted from blood, collected in a trial of the OX40 agonist ivuxolimab. These receptors came from an adult with an advanced solid tumor such as melanoma, head and neck, liver or kidney cancer.

The chain is built from TRBV5-5 and TRBJ1-1; 9 bases agree with TRBD1. The CDR3 runs to 16 residues. CDR1 SGHKS and CDR2 YYEKEE come from the germline V gene (reference sequence). J was trimmed by 7 bases and V by 3 bases; bases with no gene match: 13. The CDR3 sequence: CASSYPGRDRVDEAFF. The CDR3 bases are TGTGCCAGCAGCTACCCGGGCCGGGACAGGGTCGATGAAGCTTTCTTT.

The chain links TRBV19 to TRBJ1-1; 8 bases are shared with TRBD1. Trimming cost V 6 bases and J 10 bases; bases outside gene matches: 10. Germline V lookup: CDR1 LNHDA, CDR2 SQIVND (reference sequence). The CDR3 covers 13 residues. CDR3 nucleotide sequence: TGTGCCAGTAGCCCCATGGGACAGGTTAGAGCTTTCTTT. It is translated as CASSPMGQVRAFF.

This chain links TRBV7-6 with TRBJ2-1, with 14 nucleotides matching TRBD2. The CDR3 runs 17 residues. Germline CDR1 and CDR2: SGHVS and FNYEAQ. Unmatched junction bases numbered 11, after V lost 5 bases and J lost 8 bases. The CDR3 sequence is CASSVSGTSGSWDEQFF. The CDR3 bases are TGTGCCAGCAGCGTCTCCGGGACTAGCGGGAGTTGGGATGAGCAGTTCTTC.

The rearrangement links TRBV9 to TRBJ2-3; 13 positions agree with TRBD2. This CDR3 contains 19 residues. The germline V gene has CDR1 SGDLS and CDR2 YYNGEE. With 0 bases clipped from V and 0 bases from J, the junction kept 7 bases outside the gene matches. This chain's CDR3 is CASSVEWGTSGTSTDTQYF. The CDR3 DNA sequence: TGTGCCAGCAGCGTAGAGTGGGGGACTAGCGGGACTAGCACAGATACGCAGTATTTT.

In this sample, this clone turned up once. DNA of the CDR3: TGCGCCAGCAGCTTGACGGAGGACAGGAGTGAAGCTTTCTTT. This encodes CASSLTEDRSEAFF. The V call is TRBV5-1, the J call TRBJ1-1; TRBD1 agrees at 7 bases. Losses at the gene ends were 1 base for V and 7 bases for J; bases not matched to a gene: 7. Looked up from germline, CDR1 is SGHRS and CDR2 is YFSETQ. The CDR3 runs 14 residues.

The chain uses TRBV5-1 and TRBJ1-4; weak D call: TRBD1 (5 bases). Germline V gives CDR1 SGHRS, CDR2 YFSETQ. There are 14 residues in the CDR3. V lost 5 bases and J 8 bases, leaving 16 bases between the germline ends. This CDR3 is CASRTTGDQEKLFF. The DNA for the CDR3 is TGCGCCAGCAGAACGACCGGGGACCAGGAAAAACTGTTTTTT.

The CDR3 reads CASSLPPGSTEAFF. The CDR3, as DNA: TGTGCCAGCAGCTTACCGCCAGGGAGTACTGAAGCTTTCTTT. V gene TRBV7-2 combines with J gene TRBJ1-1; D perhaps matches TRBD1 (5 bases). Germline CDR1 and CDR2: SGHTA and FQGNSA. With 2 bases removed from V and 5 bases from J, the gap between germline ends came to 12 bases. The CDR3 covers 14 residues. The whole variable domain, remainder taken from reference TRBV7-2 and TRBJ1-1, is GAGVSQSPSNKVTEKGKDVELRCDPISGHTALYWYRQSLGQGLEFLIYFQGNSAPDKSGLPSDRFSAERTGGSVSTLTIQRTQQEDSAVYLCASSLPPGSTEAFFGQGTRLTVV.

The chain uses TRBV13 and TRBJ2-3; the match to TRBD2 covers 10 bases. The germline CDR1 and CDR2 sequences are PRHDT and FYEKMQ (reference sequence). CDR3 size: 16 residues. V shed 2 bases and J 5 bases; nucleotides not matched to a gene: 7. The CDR3: CASSLRLAGAVDTQYF. CDR3 sequence (DNA): TGTGCCAGCAGCTTACGCCTAGCGGGAGCGGTAGATACGCAGTATTTT.

This chain joins TRBV4-3 and TRBJ2-1, with TRBD2 identical over 8 bases. Germline V lookup: CDR1 LGHNA, CDR2 YSLEER. The CDR3 spans 16 residues. V dropped 3 bases and J dropped 3; count of bases not matched to a gene: 7. CDR3 sequence reads: CASSQDSGNFYNEQFF. CDR3 bases: TGCGCCAGCAGCCAGGATAGCGGGAACTTCTACAATGAGCAGTTCTTC.

The chain joins TRBV4-3 to TRBJ2-7, with 12 positions matching TRBD1. Unmatched junction bases numbered 9, after V lost 2 bases and J lost 7 bases. Germline values: CDR1 LGHNA, CDR2 YSLEER. This CDR3 spans 16 amino acids. CDR3: CASSQLPGQGAREQYF. The CDR3 coding sequence is TGCGCCAGCAGCCAACTCCCGGGACAGGGGGCAAGGGAGCAGTACTTC.

V usage is TRBV4-3 and J usage is TRBJ2-1; 11 positions match TRBD2. Per germline, CDR1 LGHNA and CDR2 YSLEER. The length of the CDR3 is 15 residues. The V segment lost 1 base and the J segment 6 bases; nucleotides outside the gene matches: 2. This chain's CDR3 is CASSQGGLAGNEQFF. The CDR3 region has the DNA TGCGCCAGCAGCCAAGGCGGACTAGCGGGCAATGAGCAGTTCTTC.

The chain employs TRBV5-1 and TRBJ2-3; TRBD2 matches 12 bases. Germline CDR1 is SGHRS and CDR2 is YFSETQ. The CDR3 runs 16 residues. Trimming took 1 base from V and 6 from J; bases not matched to a gene: 6. CDR3 sequence: CASSLTSGGFSDTQYF. The CDR3 nucleotides are TGCGCCAGCAGCTTGACTAGCGGGGGGTTTTCGGATACGCAGTATTTT.

The V gene is TRBV6-5, the J gene TRBJ2-1; TRBD2 might be the D (7 bases). Trimming pared 0 bases from V and 3 bases from J, leaving 12 bases between. CDR1 MNHEY and CDR2 SVGAGI come from the germline V gene. This CDR3 has 16 amino acids. The CDR3 spells CASSYSGGGGYNEQFF. The CDR3 coding sequence is TGTGCCAGCAGTTACTCGGGCGGGGGCGGCTACAATGAGCAGTTCTTC.

This chain uses TRBV2 with TRBJ2-7, with TRBD2 matching 7 bases. J gave up 5 bases and V 4 bases, and 8 bases lay outside the gene matches. CDR3 size: 14 residues. Germline assignment: CDR1 SNHLY and CDR2 FYNNEI. This CDR3 reads CASSVAGDFDEQYF. The CDR3 DNA reads as TGTGCCAGCAGTGTGGCGGGAGACTTCGACGAGCAGTACTTC. The complete variable domain, with remaining parts taken from reference TRBV2 and TRBJ2-7, reads EPEVTQTPSHQVTQMGQEVILRCVPISNHLYFYWYRQILGQKVEFLVSFYNNEISEKSEIFDDQFSVERPDGSNFTLKIRSTKLEDSAMYFCASSVAGDFDEQYFGPGTRLTVT.

This chain links TRBV30 with TRBJ2-7, with D perhaps TRBD2 (6 bases). Germline CDR1 and CDR2: GTSNPN and SVGIG (reference sequence). This CDR3 contains 13 residues. V was clipped by 2 bases and J by 2 bases, with 10 bases between them. The DNA of the CDR3 is TGTGCCTGGAGTCCCGGGAGTCCCTACGAGCAGTACTTC. It codes for CAWSPGSPYEQYF.

V usage is TRBV6-5 and J usage is TRBJ2-7, with D possibly TRBD1 on 5 matching bases. CDR3 length: 16 residues. CDR1 is MNHEY and CDR2 is SVGAGI in the germline V gene. V lost 4 bases and J lost 4, with 20 bases in between. DNA for the CDR3: TGTGCCAGCAGTTCGGAGAACAGGAATCAGAGGTACGAGCAGTACTTC. Translating it yields CASSSENRNQRYEQYF.

This rearrangement joins TRBV5-6 to TRBJ2-7; D might be TRBD1 (6 bases). This CDR3 is 15 amino acids long. V dropped 0 bases and J dropped 0 bases, with 10 bases sitting between them. CDR1 is SGHDT, CDR2 YYEEEE, per germline. Here the CDR3 DNA reads TGTGCCAGCAGCTTGGATACGACAGGCTCCTACGAGCAGTACTTC. It translates to CASSLDTTGSYEQYF.

Relative to its sample, this clone is medium-sized. The V and J genes are TRBV19 and TRBJ2-7; D remains unclear. The CDR3 is made up of 14 amino acids. Germline values: CDR1 LNHDA, CDR2 SQIVND (reference sequence). Trimming took 2 bases from V and 3 from J, leaving 11 bases between them. CDR3 in DNA: TGTGCCAGTAGTATAATGGGGAAAATCTACGAGCAGTACTTC. This encodes CASSIMGKIYEQYF.

V is TRBV6-1 and J is TRBJ1-5; D is unresolved. Deletions cut 10 bases from V and 3 bases from J, with 13 bases between. The CDR3 extends over 13 amino acids. In germline, CDR1 is MNHNS, CDR2 SASEGT. CDR3 amino acids: CATETEFNQPQHF. For the CDR3, the DNA is TGTGCCACCGAGACGGAATTCAATCAGCCCCAGCATTTT.

This clone was detected a few times. The genes are TRBV21-1 and TRBJ1-5; TRBD1 was called by the table and not checked on the DNA. TRBV21-1 is annotated as a pseudogene. The CDR3 length is 15 residues. The CDR3 region has the DNA TGTGCCAGCAGTCTCAGGGGGACGAGCAATCAGCCCCAGCATTTT. Translated, it gives CASSLRGTSNQPQHF.

This rearrangement joins TRBV27 to TRBJ2-3, with no clear D. The CDR3 has 15 residues. Germline CDR1 reads MNHEY; CDR2 reads SMNVEV (reference sequence). The V gene lost 6 bases and the J gene lost 6 bases, with 19 bases spanning the gap. CDR3 protein: CASSLGPPFVDTQYF. The DNA for the CDR3 is TGTGCCAGCAGCCTCGGCCCCCCTTTTGTGGATACGCAGTATTTT.